These 27 T cell receptor beta chains were all obtained from the same sample, sequenced in a study of blood T cells in healthy people across ages. With a J-beta primer mix and a sample-barcoded 5' primer, a second PCR ran about 7 to 12 cycles. MiXCR was run by TCRdb on the 5' RACE reads, yielding one entry per CDR3 protein. The sample holds about 830,000 distinct CDR3 sequences, approximately 59% seen once. Sample: blood. The receptor set was obtained from a young man in good health.

This clonotype was counted between two and nine times. J is TRBJ2-1 and V is TRBV4-2; 9 bases map to TRBD1. This CDR3 region has 17 residues. V dropped 0 bases and J dropped 4; count of bases not matched to a gene: 7. The germline gives CDR1 LGHNA, CDR2 YNFKEQ. The CDR3 DNA reads as TGTGCCAGCAGCCAAGATGGCGGGGACAGGGAGTACAATGAGCAGTTCTTC. It codes for CASSQDGGDREYNEQFF.

This chain connects TRBV24-1 to TRBJ2-1; D perhaps matches TRBD1 (5 bases). This CDR3 is built from 16 residues. The V end was cut by 4 bases, the J end by 4 bases, with 16 bases between. The germline V gene has CDR1 KGHDR and CDR2 SFDVKD. The CDR3 protein is CATSDQGHARYNEQFF. The CDR3 region has the DNA TGTGCCACCAGTGACCAAGGACACGCTAGGTACAATGAGCAGTTCTTC.

The chain is built from TRBV12-3 or TRBV12-4 and TRBJ2-1; 9 bases are shared with TRBD2. This CDR3 is built from 14 residues. Trimming at V came to 5 bases and at J to 4 bases, leaving 3 bases not matched to a gene. The DNA for the CDR3 is TGTGCCAGCAGTCAGGCGGGGGGGTACAATGAGCAGTTCTTC. Translating it yields CASSQAGGYNEQFF.

This clonotype appeared a few times. This chain's CDR3 is CASSLGAGARETQYF. The CDR3 nucleotides read TGTGCCAGCAGTTTAGGCGCGGGGGCGCGAGAGACCCAGTACTTC. The chain recombines TRBV12-3 or TRBV12-4 with TRBJ2-5; a weak D match, TRBD2 (7 bases). This CDR3 is 15 amino acids long. V lost 1 base to trimming and J lost 4 bases, with 13 bases between them.

This clonotype appeared a few times. V gene TRBV12-3 or TRBV12-4 combines with J gene TRBJ1-2; possible D gene TRBD1, 5 bases. The CDR3 has 14 amino acids. Trimming removed 1 base from V and 8 bases from J, with 14 bases in between. CDR3 protein: CASSLGGVNGGYTF. CDR3 DNA: TGTGCCAGCAGTTTAGGGGGCGTAAACGGCGGCTACACCTTC.

This chain joins TRBV20-1 and TRBJ2-5, with D uncertain. V lost 5 bases to trimming and J lost 9 bases, with 10 bases between them. This CDR3 is 10 amino acids long. Germline V gene data show CDR1 as DFQATT and CDR2 as SNEGSKA (reference sequence). The CDR3 DNA reads TGCAGTGCTGCCCCCAAGGCCCAGTACTTC. Translation gives CSAAPKAQYF.

For the CDR3, the DNA is TGCAGTGCTAGAGTATATAGGAACTGGGGCAATGAGCAGTTCTTC. Translation: CSARVYRNWGNEQFF. The chain recombines TRBV20-1 with TRBJ2-1; D gene ambiguous. This CDR3 has 15 residues. Between the trimmed V and J ends, which lost 1 base and 6 bases, there was a span of 16 bases. Germline V lookup: CDR1 DFQATT, CDR2 SNEGSKA (reference sequence).

The chain employs TRBV9 and TRBJ1-6, with a possible D match to TRBD1 (5 bases). Trimming pared 3 bases from V and 5 bases from J, leaving 9 bases between. Germline values: CDR1 SGDLS, CDR2 YYNGEE. This CDR3 has 14 amino acids. The chain's CDR3 is CASSEQTDNSPLHF. The CDR3, as DNA: TGTGCCAGCAGCGAACAGACAGATAATTCACCCCTCCACTTT.

In nucleotides, the CDR3 is TGTGCCAGCAGCCTATTGGACAGGGGGCTCCATATTAATGAAAAACTGTTTTTT. Translated: CASSLLDRGLHINEKLFF. This chain links TRBV7-9 with TRBJ1-4, with 11 bases lining up with TRBD1. This CDR3 spans 18 amino acids. Germline V CDR1 and CDR2: SEHNR, FQNEAQ (reference sequence). With 5 bases clipped from V and 4 bases from J, the junction kept 12 bases outside the gene matches.

Worth noting for this clonotype: One end of the junction does not line up with germline, which may come from a read error. This chain joins TRBV28 and TRBJ2-4; possible D gene TRBD1, 6 bases. Germline values: CDR1 MDHEN, CDR2 SYDVKM. The CDR3 contains 16 residues. This chain's CDR3 is CASSFGRGRPKNIRYF. CDR3 DNA sequence: TGTGCCAGCAGTTTTGGCAGGGGCCGACCCAAAAACATTCGGTACTTC.

The chain uses TRBV7-3 and TRBJ2-6; D remains unclear. Trimming removed 2 bases from V and 1 base from J, with 9 bases in between. CDR3 length: 16 amino acids. Looked up from germline, CDR1 is SGHTA and CDR2 is FQGTGA. As DNA, the CDR3 is TGTGCCAGCAGCTTAGGTTCGGGTTCTGGGGCCAACGTCCTGACTTTC. The encoded protein is CASSLGSGSGANVLTF.

This clonotype was detected a few times. This sequence joins TRBV4-1 and TRBJ2-5; 7 nucleotides match TRBD1. J lost 5 bases, V lost 3 bases, and 6 bases had no gene match. The CDR3 has 14 residues. Germline CDR1 and CDR2: MGHRA and YSYEKL. CDR3 protein: CASSHPGQPETQYF. In DNA, the CDR3 is TGCGCCAGCAGCCATCCGGGACAGCCGGAGACCCAGTACTTC.

The rearrangement joins TRBV6-6 to TRBJ1-2; D gene unclear. The V end was cut by 6 bases, the J end by 4 bases, with 9 bases between. From germline, CDR1 is MNHNY and CDR2 SVGAGI (reference sequence). This CDR3 contains 12 residues. The CDR3 is CASSQVSYGYTF. The CDR3 DNA sequence: TGTGCCAGCAGCCAGGTCAGCTATGGCTACACCTTC.

This clonotype was seen only a few times. The CDR3 is CASYQGNSYEQYF. For the CDR3, the DNA is TGTGCCAGTTATCAGGGGAACTCCTACGAGCAGTACTTC. The chain joins TRBV28 to TRBJ2-7; tentatively, D is TRBD1 (6 bases). With 9 bases removed from V and 0 bases from J, the gap between germline ends came to 12 bases. Germline V gene data show CDR1 as MDHEN and CDR2 as SYDVKM. The length of the CDR3 is 13 residues.

This clonotype was seen a handful of times. The rearrangement uses TRBV28 and TRBJ1-1; no firm D call. Germline-derived CDR1 and CDR2 are MDHEN and SYDVKM. The V gene lost 6 bases and the J gene lost 0 bases, with 11 bases spanning the gap. CDR3 length: 14 amino acids. The DNA of the CDR3 is TGTGCCAGCAGGACCGGGAGGATGAACACTGAAGCTTTCTTT. Amino acids: CASRTGRMNTEAFF.

J is TRBJ2-1 and V is TRBV20-1, with D hard to call. The CDR3 spans 15 residues. The V gene's germline CDR1 is DFQATT and CDR2 SNEGSKA (reference sequence). V was pared by 0 bases and J by 6 bases, with 15 bases between. The CDR3: CSAREVLGLGNEQFF. The CDR3 DNA reads TGCAGTGCTAGAGAGGTTCTAGGTCTAGGCAATGAGCAGTTCTTC.

The chain combines TRBV4-2 with TRBJ2-4; possible D gene TRBD2, 7 bases. With 0 bases removed from V and 2 bases from J, the gap between germline ends came to 14 bases. Germline CDR1 reads LGHNA; CDR2 reads YNFKEQ. The CDR3 runs to 17 residues. CDR3 nucleotides: TGTGCCAGCAGCCAAGATGGGGGGGGCGCGACCAAAAACATTCAGTACTTC. Protein product: CASSQDGGGATKNIQYF.

Worth noting for this clonotype: The junction departs from the called germline gene at one end, perhaps through a read error. V usage is TRBV4-3 and J usage is TRBJ2-5; TRBD1 might be the D (5 bases). Germline assignment: CDR1 LGHNA and CDR2 YSLEER. The CDR3 has 18 amino acids. The DNA of the CDR3 is TGCGCCAGCAACCAAGGGGAAGGTATAAGGGGCCTCGGAGAGACCCAGTACTTC. This codes for CASNQGEGIRGLGETQYF.

This chain connects TRBV2 to TRBJ1-6; TRBD1 is a possible D gene (6 bases). The CDR3 spans 18 residues. Per the germline V gene, CDR1 is SNHLY and CDR2 is FYNNEI. V was shortened by 7 bases and J by 4 bases, with 23 bases between the two germline ends. CDR3 loop: CASIVPGGAAPYNSPLHF. The CDR3 DNA follows: TGTGCCAGCATTGTGCCGGGGGGCGCAGCCCCGTATAATTCACCCCTCCACTTT.

J is TRBJ2-2 and V is TRBV6-6; unclear D gene. CDR1 and CDR2 from the germline V gene are MNHNY and SVGAGI (reference sequence). The CDR3 is 12 residues long. Trimming stripped 7 bases from V and 5 bases from J, with 8 bases between. DNA for the CDR3: TGTGCCAGCATCACACTTACCGGGGAGCTGTTTTTT. Its translation is CASITLTGELFF.

The chain employs TRBV7-8 and TRBJ2-5; perhaps TRBD1 as D (5 bases). The germline gives CDR1 SGHVS, CDR2 FQNEAQ. Trimming removed 1 base at V and 4 bases at J, with 13 bases between. CDR3 length equals 15 residues. The CDR3 loop reads CASSLGVQGRETQYF. For the CDR3, the DNA is TGTGCCAGCAGCTTAGGGGTGCAGGGTCGAGAGACCCAGTACTTC.

The V call is TRBV4-2, the J call TRBJ2-3; 8 nucleotides line up with TRBD2. This CDR3 is 16 amino acids long. Germline V gives CDR1 LGHNA, CDR2 YNFKEQ. V dropped 3 bases and J dropped 1; count of bases not matched to a gene: 6. The CDR3 region is CASSHPEAGGTDTQYF. In nucleotides, the CDR3 is TGTGCCAGCAGCCATCCCGAAGCGGGGGGCACAGATACGCAGTATTTT.

The chain has TRBV24-1 and TRBJ2-5; perhaps TRBD2 as D (5 bases). The germline V and J ends were trimmed by 7 bases and 1 base, with 9 bases remaining between them. Germline V gives CDR1 KGHDR, CDR2 SFDVKD. The CDR3 runs to 13 residues. The CDR3 DNA follows: TGTGCCACCAGCGGGGAGACCCAAGAGACCCAGTACTTC. It is translated as CATSGETQETQYF.

V usage is TRBV6-5 and J usage is TRBJ2-5; D gene unclear. The V and J ends lost 0 bases and 5 bases respectively, with 7 bases between them. Per germline, CDR1 MNHEY and CDR2 SVGAGI. The CDR3 is 13 amino acids. CDR3 amino acids: CASSYSRLETQYF. CDR3 DNA: TGTGCCAGCAGTTACTCGAGGCTGGAGACCCAGTACTTC.

This clonotype has only one observation. V is TRBV14 and J is TRBJ2-1, with D maybe TRBD2 (6 bases). The CDR3 totals 18 residues. The V and J ends lost 0 bases and 2 bases respectively, with 17 bases between them. Germline values: CDR1 SGHDN, CDR2 FVKESK. CDR3 DNA: TGTGCCAGCAGCCAAGATCATCCCGGGACTGGGGCCTACAATGAGCAGTTCTTC. It translates to CASSQDHPGTGAYNEQFF.

The CDR3 DNA is TGTGCCAGCAGCTTAGCAGGACCCAATTCACCCCTCCACTTT. It encodes CASSLAGPNSPLHF. V is TRBV7-6 and J is TRBJ1-6, with D uncertain. This CDR3 contains 14 residues. Trimming left V 0 bases short and J 7 bases short, with 7 bases between. Germline lookup yields CDR1 SGHVS and CDR2 FNYEAQ.

The J gene is TRBJ2-5, the V gene TRBV5-5, with D perhaps TRBD2 (5 bases). Germline V CDR1 and CDR2: SGHKS, YYEKEE (reference sequence). V lost 0 bases to trimming and J lost 4 bases, with 13 bases between them. The CDR3 is 15 residues long. DNA for the CDR3: TGTGCCAGCAGCTTGGAACGGGGTGGGCCAGAGACCCAGTACTTC. Protein: CASSLERGGPETQYF.